The sequence of this TCR beta chain was determined in a study of blood T cell repertoires in COVID-19. For the study at large: Acute-phase and convalescent COVID-19 samples originated in the United States, Italy and Spain. Sources were T cells, B-cell-depleted T cells, or PBMCs; the material itself was cDNA or gDNA.

Germline-derived CDR1 and CDR2 are LGHDT and YNNKEL (reference sequence). The V segment lost 5 bases and the J segment 6 bases; nucleotides outside the gene matches: 4. CDR3 length: 15 amino acids. Original processing notes: By means of reference gene primer amplification, nucleated cell counts were estimated. Produced via immunoSEQ multiplex PCR; TCRdb's table is partial and in-frame only. The V and J calls and clone size come from that table; D and trimming were worked out from the DNA. The table shows about 270,000 clones, with about 85% occurring only once. The receptor was isolated from a human donor in a cohort sampled during active COVID-19. The chain employs TRBV3-1 (or the pseudogene TRBV3-2) and TRBJ2-3; TRBD2 matches at 14 bases. Input material: peripheral blood. In DNA form, the CDR3 reads TGTGCCAGCAGCTTGTGGACTAGCGGGAGGGATACGCAGTATTTT. It encodes CASSLWTSGRDTQYF.